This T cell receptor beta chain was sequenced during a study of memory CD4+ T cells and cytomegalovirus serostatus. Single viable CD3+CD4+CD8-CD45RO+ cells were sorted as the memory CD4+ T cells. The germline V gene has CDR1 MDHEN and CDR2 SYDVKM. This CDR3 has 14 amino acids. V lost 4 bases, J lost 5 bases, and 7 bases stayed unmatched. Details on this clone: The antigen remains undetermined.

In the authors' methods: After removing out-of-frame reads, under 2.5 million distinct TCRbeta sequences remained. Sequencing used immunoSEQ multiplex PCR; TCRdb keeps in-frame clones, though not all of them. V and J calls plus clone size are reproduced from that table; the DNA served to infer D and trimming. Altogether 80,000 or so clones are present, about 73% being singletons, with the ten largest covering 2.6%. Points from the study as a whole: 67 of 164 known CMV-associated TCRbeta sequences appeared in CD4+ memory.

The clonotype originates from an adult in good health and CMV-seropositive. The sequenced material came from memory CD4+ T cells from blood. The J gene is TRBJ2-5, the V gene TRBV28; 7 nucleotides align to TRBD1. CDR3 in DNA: TGTGCCAGCAGTTGGGACAGCTTGGAGGAGACCCAGTACTTC. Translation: CASSWDSLEETQYF.